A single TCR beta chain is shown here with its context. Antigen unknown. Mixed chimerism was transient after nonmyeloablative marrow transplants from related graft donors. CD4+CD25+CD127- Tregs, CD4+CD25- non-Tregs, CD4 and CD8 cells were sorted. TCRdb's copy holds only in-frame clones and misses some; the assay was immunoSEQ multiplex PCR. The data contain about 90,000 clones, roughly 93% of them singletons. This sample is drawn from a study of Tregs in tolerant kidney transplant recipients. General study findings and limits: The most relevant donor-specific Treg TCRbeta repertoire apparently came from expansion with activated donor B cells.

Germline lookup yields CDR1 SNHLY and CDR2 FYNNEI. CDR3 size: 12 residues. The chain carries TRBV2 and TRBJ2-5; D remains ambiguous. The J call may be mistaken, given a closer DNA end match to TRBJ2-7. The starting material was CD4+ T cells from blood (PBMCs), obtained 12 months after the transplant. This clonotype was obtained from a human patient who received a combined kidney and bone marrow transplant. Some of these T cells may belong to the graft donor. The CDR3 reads CASSEGLYEQYF. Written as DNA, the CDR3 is TGTGCCAGCAGTGAAGGCCTCTACGAGCAGTACTTC.